This entry lists 18 T cell receptor beta chains sequenced from one sample in a study of cytomegalovirus exposure and HLA in healthy donors. Repertoires were generated with immunoSEQ multiplex PCR, while TCRdb's copy carries only in-frame clones and drops some. The data show 140,000 to 150,000 clones, roughly 92% seen once. Sequencing was performed on PBMCs. Source of these receptors: a man younger than 35 in good health and CMV-seronegative.

V and J are TRBV7-2 and TRBJ2-5; 8 nucleotides match TRBD1. V was clipped by 4 bases and J by 4 bases; unmatched bases: 5. The CDR3 loop spans 14 amino acids. Germline-derived CDR1 and CDR2 are SGHTA and FQGNSA. The CDR3 nucleotides read TGTGCCAGCAGCTCACAGGGGGGCCGAGAGACCCAGTACTTC. It yields the protein CASSSQGGRETQYF.

The sample holds a few counts of this clone. The rearrangement uses TRBV19 and TRBJ1-2; D might be TRBD1 (5 bases). The CDR3 length is 15 residues. From germline, CDR1 is LNHDA and CDR2 SQIVND (reference sequence). Deletions cut 4 bases from V and 0 bases from J, with 12 bases between. Written as DNA, the CDR3 is TGTGCCAGTAGTACCCCGGACAAAGCTAACTATGGCTACACCTTC. Translating it yields CASSTPDKANYGYTF.

V is TRBV19 and J is TRBJ2-7; D possibly corresponds to TRBD1 (5 bases). This CDR3 comprises 13 residues. Trimming took 1 base from V and 3 from J, leaving 7 bases between them. From germline, CDR1 is LNHDA and CDR2 SQIVND (reference sequence). DNA of the CDR3: TGTGCCAGTAGTATAGGCAGGGACTACGAGCAGTACTTC. Its translation is CASSIGRDYEQYF.

This clone was seen a single time. The chain carries TRBV9 and TRBJ2-2, with D tentatively TRBD1 (6 bases). CDR1 and CDR2 (germline): SGDLS, YYNGEE. V was clipped by 4 bases and J by 5 bases, with 15 bases between them. The CDR3 spans 15 residues. CDR3 sequence: CASSLMGRGTGELFF. CDR3 nucleotide sequence: TGTGCCAGCAGCCTTATGGGCAGGGGAACCGGGGAGCTGTTTTTT.

The chain links TRBV21-1 to TRBJ2-2; the D call of TRBD1 is as the table states it, not checked on the DNA. TRBV21-1 has pseudogene status. There are 20 residues in the CDR3. DNA of the CDR3: TGTGCCAGCACTGATGAACCGGAGCGACAGGGCACAGCGAACACCGGGGAGCTGTTTTTT. It encodes CASTDEPERQGTANTGELFF.

The rearrangement links TRBV6-4 to TRBJ2-1; a possible D gene is TRBD2 (5 bases). V lost 7 bases and J lost 14, with 15 bases in between. Germline-derived CDR1 and CDR2 are MRHNA and SNTAGT. The CDR3 loop spans 11 amino acids. The CDR3 loop reads CASNVEVSEFF. The CDR3 nucleotides read TGTGCCAGCAATGTGGAGGTTTCGGAGTTCTTC.

The chain has TRBV2 and TRBJ1-2; a possible D gene is TRBD1 (6 bases). The CDR3 is made up of 12 amino acids. Germline CDR1 and CDR2: SNHLY and FYNNEI. The V gene lost 3 bases and the J gene lost 7 bases, with 9 bases spanning the gap. The CDR3 region has the DNA TGTGCCAGCAGTGACACAGGGCCTGGCTACACCTTC. It is translated as CASSDTGPGYTF.

The chain carries TRBV15 and TRBJ2-3; 7 positions match TRBD2. Looked up from germline, CDR1 is LNHNV and CDR2 is YYDKDF (reference sequence). The CDR3 is 16 amino acids. The junction had 14 bases not matched to a gene; V was cut back by 5 bases and J by 6 bases. The CDR3 protein is CATSGGGRARKDTQYF. CDR3 DNA: TGTGCCACCAGCGGGGGGGGTAGGGCTAGGAAGGATACGCAGTATTTT.

The chain links TRBV30 to TRBJ2-7, with 7 bases fitting TRBD1. The length of the CDR3 is 17 residues. Germline V gives CDR1 GTSNPN, CDR2 SVGIG (reference sequence). Unmatched junction bases numbered 11, after V lost 0 bases and J lost 0 bases. The CDR3 loop is CAWSVNRGGQFSYEQYF. CDR3 sequence (DNA): TGTGCCTGGAGTGTAAACCGAGGGGGACAGTTCTCCTACGAGCAGTACTTC. The whole variable domain, filled in from reference TRBV30 and TRBJ2-7, reads SQTIHQWPATLVQPVGSPLSLECTVEGTSNPNLYWYRQAAGRGLQLLFYSVGIGQISSEVPQNLSASRPQDRQFILSSKKLLLSDSGFYLCAWSVNRGGQFSYEQYFGPGTRLTVT.

The chain is built from TRBV21-1 and TRBJ1-1. TRBV21-1 is deemed a pseudogene. CDR3 length: 14 amino acids. The chain's CDR3 is CASSKARVNTEAFF. DNA for the CDR3: TGTGCCAGCAGCAAAGCGAGGGTGAACACTGAAGCTTTCTTT.

This clone has just one count. V usage is TRBV7-9 and J usage is TRBJ1-1, with TRBD1 as a possible D gene (5 bases). Trimming removed 5 bases from V and 3 bases from J, with 13 bases in between. The germline V gene encodes CDR1 SEHNR and CDR2 FQNEAQ (reference sequence). The CDR3 sequence is 14 residues long. The CDR3 protein is CASSRSSGYTEAFF. The CDR3 region has the DNA TGTGCCAGCAGCCGGTCCTCAGGGTACACTGAAGCTTTCTTT.

This clone appeared once. This chain joins TRBV4-1 and TRBJ2-3; 7 positions match TRBD2. CDR3 length: 17 amino acids. V shed 2 bases and J 6 bases; nucleotides not matched to a gene: 14. The germline V gene has CDR1 MGHRA and CDR2 YSYEKL. CDR3 region: CASSQSPTGSGIDTQYF. Here the CDR3 DNA reads TGCGCCAGCAGCCAATCCCCGACGGGGAGCGGGATTGATACGCAGTATTTT.

CDR3 region: CASSSGGGGYTF. The CDR3 DNA follows: TGTGCCAGCAGCTCCGGGGGAGGGGGCTACACCTTC. The chain uses TRBV5-6 and TRBJ1-2; maybe TRBD1 (5 bases). CDR1 and CDR2 from the germline V gene are SGHDT and YYEEEE. The length of the CDR3 is 12 residues. V lost 3 bases and J lost 8, with 11 bases in between.

CDR3 in amino acids: CASSLEEGTVGYTF. For the CDR3, the DNA is TGTGCCAGCAGCTTGGAAGAAGGGACAGTGGGCTACACCTTC. The chain is built from TRBV5-6 and TRBJ1-2, with TRBD1 matching 7 bases. The length of the CDR3 is 14 residues. Germline V gene lookup returns CDR1 SGHDT and CDR2 YYEEEE. The junction had 7 bases not matched to a gene; V was cut back by 0 bases and J by 8 bases.

This chain links TRBV9 with TRBJ2-3, with 9 bases matching TRBD2. Trimming took 1 base from V and 4 from J; bases not matched to a gene: 1. CDR3 length: 14 amino acids. The germline V gene has CDR1 SGDLS and CDR2 YYNGEE. In DNA, the CDR3 is TGTGCCAGCAGCGTACGCGGGAGGGCAGATACGCAGTATTTT. It is translated as CASSVRGRADTQYF.

The gene calls are TRBV25-1 and TRBJ2-5; TRBD2 matches at 12 bases. The germline V gene has CDR1 MGHDK and CDR2 SYGVNS. This CDR3 comprises 15 residues. With 5 bases clipped from V and 5 bases from J, the junction kept 6 bases outside the gene matches. CDR3 amino acids: CASSPSGGGLETQYF. The CDR3 region has the DNA TGTGCCAGCAGTCCTAGCGGGGGGGGGCTGGAGACCCAGTACTTC.

As DNA, the CDR3 is TGTGCCAGCAGCCTGGGACAGGGATTGCATTACGAGCAGTACTTC. Its protein product is CASSLGQGLHYEQYF. The chain has TRBV5-6 and TRBJ2-7; 9 bases are a match to TRBD1. Per germline, CDR1 SGHDT and CDR2 YYEEEE. This CDR3 has 15 residues. The trim removed 4 bases at V and 4 bases at J, leaving 9 bases unmatched.

This clone has only a few counts. The CDR3 nucleotides read TGTGCCAGCAGCCAAGAACGGGGGGCGACAGATACGCAGTATTTT. It codes for CASSQERGATDTQYF. V usage is TRBV4-2 and J usage is TRBJ2-3; D might be TRBD2 (7 bases). The CDR3 covers 15 residues. V lost 0 bases, J lost 3 bases, and 10 bases lay in between. Per germline, CDR1 LGHNA and CDR2 YNFKEQ.